This T cell receptor beta chain is drawn from a study of graft-versus-host responses after intestinal transplantation. Study-wide background: Induction with anti-thymocyte globulin, then tacrolimus and steroids for around three years, was given to all recipients.

A note on this clone: Its antigen is as yet unknown.

Produced via immunoSEQ multiplex PCR; TCRdb's table is partial and in-frame only. This table holds 6,500 to 9,000 clones, nearly 95% found once. Germline V gene lookup returns CDR1 SGHRS and CDR2 YFSETQ. The CDR3 has 13 amino acids. Trimming shortened V by 4 bases and J by 7 bases, and 11 bases separated the two germline ends. Study findings and constraints: GvH clone levels peaked in circulation, and this peak was associated with early post-transplant HvG declines.

The material was PBMCs, obtained 11 days after intestinal transplantation. The receptor's source is a human patient who received an intestinal transplant, so some T cells may come from the graft donor. The V gene is TRBV5-1, the J gene TRBJ2-2, with D perhaps TRBD2 (5 bases). The CDR3 sequence: CASSPVGVGELFF. The CDR3, as DNA: TGCGCCAGCAGCCCGGTCGGGGTCGGGGAGCTGTTTTTT.